What follows are 25 T cell receptor beta chains derived from one specimen sequenced in a study of shared clonotypes between healthy human individuals. The method was immunoSEQ multiplex PCR; TCRdb's version includes in-frame clones alone and lacks a portion of them. Of 800,000 to 1,200,000 clones listed, 70% to 80% are singletons. The sequencing sample was made of memory CD4+ T cells from PBMCs. Subset specified: CD45RA-negative fraction. The receptors stem from a man between 18 and 29 years old in good health. Some clones in this sample may be carry-over from other donors' samples.

As to this clone: Other DNA variants within this sample encode the same CDR3. V is TRBV5-1 and J is TRBJ2-4; D gene uncertain. Per the germline V gene, CDR1 is SGHRS and CDR2 is YFSETQ. Trimming stripped 0 bases from V and 5 bases from J, with 6 bases between. This CDR3 has 13 amino acids. The CDR3 coding sequence is TGCGCCAGCAGCTTGGTGGGTGAAAACATTCAGTACTTC. Amino acid sequence: CASSLVGENIQYF.

V gene TRBV2 combines with J gene TRBJ2-3, with unresolved D. V was clipped by 7 bases and J by 0 bases, with 8 bases between them. Germline lookup yields CDR1 SNHLY and CDR2 FYNNEI. This CDR3 is 13 amino acids long. The CDR3 here is CASKAVSTDTQYF. The CDR3 DNA sequence: TGTGCCAGCAAGGCGGTAAGCACAGATACGCAGTATTTT.

The rearrangement joins TRBV7-9 to TRBJ2-5; D may be TRBD1 (5 bases). Trimming removed 3 bases from V and 3 bases from J, with 8 bases in between. CDR3 size: 13 residues. Per germline, CDR1 SEHNR and CDR2 FQNEAQ (reference sequence). CDR3 sequence reads: CASSLYRKETQYF. DNA for the CDR3: TGTGCCAGCAGCTTGTACAGGAAAGAGACCCAGTACTTC.

This clone was recorded a few times. Other DNA sequences in the same sample also yield this CDR3. The rearrangement joins TRBV5-4 to TRBJ1-5; the D is unclear. The germline CDR1 and CDR2 sequences are SGHNT and YYREEE (reference sequence). Trimming took off 3 bases at V and 0 bases at J, with 4 bases between the two ends. The CDR3 extends over 13 amino acids. The DNA for the CDR3 is TGTGCCAGCAGCTCGGATAGCAATCAGCCCCAGCATTTT. Encoded protein: CASSSDSNQPQHF. Complete variable domain (other parts from reference TRBV5-4 and TRBJ1-5): ETGVTQSPTHLIKTRGQQVTLRCSSQSGHNTVSWYQQALGQGPQFIFQYYREEENGRGNFPPRFSGLQFPNYSSELNVNALELDDSALYLCASSSDSNQPQHFGDGTRLSIL.

This clone was seen only once. V gene TRBV19 combines with J gene TRBJ1-5; D ambiguous. The germline V gene has CDR1 LNHDA and CDR2 SQIVND (reference sequence). The CDR3 has 15 residues. Trimming took off 5 bases at V and 6 bases at J, with 17 bases between the two ends. Here the CDR3 DNA reads TGTGCCAGTAGTCCCAGTAGGGTCCGGGGTCAGCCCCAGCATTTT. Translating it yields CASSPSRVRGQPQHF.

This rearrangement joins TRBV6-5 to TRBJ2-2, with D possibly being TRBD1 (6 bases). CDR3 length equals 14 residues. Germline CDR1 MNHEY, CDR2 SVGAGI. Trimming left V 7 bases short and J 0 bases short, with 9 bases between. This chain's CDR3 is CASTTGTNTGELFF. The CDR3 bases are TGTGCCAGCACCACAGGGACGAACACCGGGGAGCTGTTTTTT.

This clone has just a few counts. This rearrangement joins TRBV30 to TRBJ2-7, with D maybe TRBD1 (6 bases). Germline V gene sequence: CDR1 GTSNPN, CDR2 SVGIG (reference sequence). The CDR3 is 12 amino acids. Trimming removed 2 bases at V and 2 bases at J, with 7 bases between. The CDR3 is CAWSNRAYEQYF. CDR3 in DNA: TGTGCCTGGAGTAACAGGGCCTACGAGCAGTACTTC.

This clone was recorded only once. The genes are TRBV11-2 and TRBJ2-4; D is tentatively TRBD1 or TRBD2 (5 bases each). Trimming took 1 base from V and 0 from J, leaving 10 bases between them. The germline gives CDR1 SGHAT, CDR2 FQNNGV. The CDR3 covers 16 residues. In DNA form, the CDR3 reads TGTGCCAGCAGCTTAGTGGCCGGGGCAGCCAAAAACATTCAGTACTTC. This translates into CASSLVAGAAKNIQYF.

The table lists this clone with a few counts. This chain joins TRBV5-4 and TRBJ2-5, with D possibly TRBD2 on 6 matching bases. V was trimmed by 3 bases and J by 8 bases, leaving 11 bases between them. This CDR3 contains 12 residues. CDR1 is SGHNT, CDR2 YYREEE, per germline (reference sequence). The CDR3 DNA follows: TGTGCCAGCAGCTCCGGAGGGTACACCCAGTACTTC. Translating gives CASSSGGYTQYF.

This sequence joins TRBV6-8 and TRBJ1-6; no reliable D call. The CDR3 sequence is 13 residues long. Trimming left V 2 bases short and J 10 bases short, with 9 bases between. CDR1 is MNHGY and CDR2 is SAAAGT in the germline V gene. CDR3 sequence reads: CASSYENSSPLHF. The CDR3 nucleotides read TGTGCCAGCAGTTACGAGAACTCATCACCCCTCCACTTT.

The chain uses TRBV27 and TRBJ1-5, with D unclear. Deletions cut 5 bases from V and 1 base from J, with 12 bases between. Germline CDR1 MNHEY, CDR2 SMNVEV (reference sequence). The CDR3 extends over 15 amino acids. The CDR3, as DNA: TGTGCCAGCAGTAGGTTAACCCGGAGCAATCAGCCCCAGCATTTT. Protein product: CASSRLTRSNQPQHF.

The chain uses TRBV4-1 and TRBJ1-5; TRBD1 is a possible D gene (5 bases). This CDR3 has 17 amino acids. Germline V lookup: CDR1 MGHRA, CDR2 YSYEKL. The V gene lost 1 base and the J gene lost 2 bases, with 15 bases spanning the gap. The CDR3 nucleotides are TGCGCCAGCAGCCAAGTGGATATGGGGCTCGGCAATCAGCCCCAGCATTTT. It translates to CASSQVDMGLGNQPQHF.

The V gene is TRBV21-1, the J gene TRBJ2-3. TRBV21-1 is shown as a pseudogene. The CDR3 has 17 amino acids. This CDR3 reads CASSKGGTTRGTDTQYF. The CDR3 DNA is TGTGCCAGCAGCAAAGGCGGGACAACTCGTGGCACAGATACGCAGTATTTT.

The rearrangement joins TRBV5-1 to TRBJ2-5; D may be TRBD2 (5 bases). The CDR3 is 15 residues long. V was shortened by 1 base and J by 3 bases, with 13 bases between the two germline ends. The V gene's germline CDR1 is SGHRS and CDR2 YFSETQ. CDR3 nucleotide sequence: TGCGCCAGCAGCTTGTCGGGGTCGAGTGAAGAGACCCAGTACTTC. Protein sequence: CASSLSGSSEETQYF.

The gene calls are TRBV15 and TRBJ2-1; a weak D match, TRBD1 (6 bases). This CDR3 has 13 amino acids. Germline CDR1 LNHNV, CDR2 YYDKDF (reference sequence). With 2 bases removed from V and 6 bases from J, the gap between germline ends came to 8 bases. The CDR3 coding sequence is TGTGCCACCAGCAGACAGGGGAGCAATGAGCAGTTCTTC. This gives the protein CATSRQGSNEQFF.

The chain links TRBV11-1 to TRBJ1-1; 7 positions agree with TRBD1. The V gene end was trimmed by 7 bases and the J gene end by 0 bases; junction bases not matched to a gene: 5. CDR1 and CDR2 (germline): SGHAT, FQDESV (reference sequence). There are 14 residues in the CDR3. This chain's CDR3 is CASTVQGLNTEAFF. CDR3 DNA: TGTGCCAGCACTGTACAGGGGTTGAACACTGAAGCTTTCTTT.

In nucleotides, the CDR3 is TGTGCCAGCAGTGAAGCGGGCCCTCGCAAAAACATTCAGTACTTC. Its protein is CASSEAGPRKNIQYF. The chain combines TRBV6-1 with TRBJ2-4; the D is unclear. Trimming cost V 0 bases and J 3 bases, with 9 bases left between them. CDR1 and CDR2 (germline): MNHNS, SASEGT. The CDR3 contains 15 residues.

This chain links TRBV9 with TRBJ2-3; 8 nucleotides agree with TRBD2. Germline lookup yields CDR1 SGDLS and CDR2 YYNGEE. J lost 0 bases, V lost 1 base, and 4 bases had no gene match. This CDR3 comprises 16 residues. The CDR3 loop is CASSVFSSGSTDTQYF. Here the CDR3 DNA reads TGTGCCAGCAGCGTATTCTCTAGCGGGAGCACAGATACGCAGTATTTT. The complete variable domain, with remaining parts taken from reference TRBV9 and TRBJ2-3, reads DSGVTQTPKHLITATGQRVTLRCSPRSGDLSVYWYQQSLDQGLQFLIQYYNGEERAKGNILERFSAQQFPDLHSELNLSSLELGDSALYFCASSVFSSGSTDTQYFGPGTRLTVL.

This clone has more than one count but fewer than ten. The chain employs TRBV6-1 and TRBJ2-2; 11 positions match TRBD2. CDR3 length equals 15 residues. V lost 6 bases to trimming and J lost 5 bases; unmatched junction nucleotides: 5. Looked up from germline, CDR1 is MNHNS and CDR2 is SASEGT. The CDR3 nucleotides read TGTGCCAGCAGATCACTAGCGGGAGTGACCGGGGAGCTGTTTTTT. Translating it yields CASRSLAGVTGELFF.

The V gene is TRBV28, the J gene TRBJ2-2; a weak D match, TRBD2 (5 bases). Germline loops: CDR1 MDHEN, CDR2 SYDVKM. This CDR3 has 21 amino acids. V was trimmed by 2 bases and J by 1 base, leaving 26 bases between them. CDR3 residues: CASSLTAGVTGQNENTGELFF. CDR3 bases: TGTGCCAGCAGTTTAACCGCCGGGGTGACGGGCCAGAACGAGAACACCGGGGAGCTGTTTTTT.

The chain is built from TRBV21-1 and TRBJ2-1. TRBV21-1 is marked as a pseudogene. The CDR3 extends over 13 amino acids. As DNA, the CDR3 is TGTGCCAGCAGCAAAAAGGGGGGCAATGAGCAGTTCTTC. This gives the protein CASSKKGGNEQFF.

The chain is built from TRBV5-4 and TRBJ2-7; D is unresolved. Germline V lookup: CDR1 SGHNT, CDR2 YYREEE (reference sequence). CDR3 size: 13 residues. Trimming took off 3 bases at V and 2 bases at J, with 9 bases between the two ends. The DNA for the CDR3 is TGTGCCAGCAGCTCGGAGCCAGCCTACGAGCAGTACTTC. Translation: CASSSEPAYEQYF.

This clone was seen more than once but under ten times. The chain has TRBV5-1 and TRBJ1-1; D is undetermined. Trimming left V 5 bases short and J 10 bases short, with 18 bases between. Germline CDR1 is SGHRS and CDR2 is YFSETQ. The CDR3 is made up of 13 amino acids. This chain's CDR3 is CASRESGKERAFF. The CDR3 nucleotides are TGCGCCAGCAGAGAGAGTGGTAAAGAGAGAGCTTTCTTT.

J is TRBJ1-2 and V is TRBV10-3; 10 bases line up with TRBD1. CDR3 length equals 13 residues. Looked up from germline, CDR1 is ENHRY and CDR2 is SYGVKD. The V and J ends lost 6 bases and 7 bases, in that order; junction bases with no gene match: 5. The CDR3 DNA reads as TGTGCCATCAGCTCTGGACAGGGGGTTGGCTACACCTTC. The encoded protein is CAISSGQGVGYTF.

This clone was detected a few times. This chain uses TRBV7-2 with TRBJ1-1; no firm D call. With 5 bases removed from V and 10 bases from J, the gap between germline ends came to 14 bases. The length of the CDR3 is 12 residues. CDR1 SGHTA and CDR2 FQGNSA come from the germline V gene. DNA of the CDR3: TGTGCCAGCAGCGCATCAGGAGGGAGAGCTTTCTTT. Encoded protein: CASSASGGRAFF.